The T cell receptor (beta chain) under discussion was sequenced for a study of CD8+ T cells in alopecia areata. To note about this clone: Its antigen is still unknown.

Overall study results and limits: Scalp sequencing also captures normal skin's resident alphabeta T cells. It was observed that many expanded lesional clones persisted in scalp and blood during tofacitinib. Higher clonality and more expanded CD8+ clones appeared in lesional than normal scalp. Tofacitinib produced a significant decrease in scalp clonality and in expanded CD8+ clones among the top 100.

Reverse transcription of extracted RNA yielded cDNA, which provided the sequencing template. The method was immunoSEQ multiplex PCR; TCRdb's version includes in-frame clones alone and lacks a portion of them. The sample includes under 150,000 clones, 65% to 90% of them seen just once. Treatment indicated: oral pan-JAK inhibitor, 5-10 mg twice daily. This clonotype was sampled from a human donor with alopecia areata. The sequences come from CD8+ T cells sorted from blood, collected at week 4, from a patient treated with tofacitinib.

DNA for the CDR3: TGCAGCGTTGATGTCGCTCCTGAAGCTTTCTTT. It yields the protein CSVDVAPEAFF. This rearrangement joins TRBV29-1 to TRBJ1-1, with D unresolved. The CDR3 is made up of 11 amino acids. Trimming left V 3 bases short and J 6 bases short, with 8 bases between. Germline CDR1 reads SQVTM; CDR2 reads ANQGSEA.